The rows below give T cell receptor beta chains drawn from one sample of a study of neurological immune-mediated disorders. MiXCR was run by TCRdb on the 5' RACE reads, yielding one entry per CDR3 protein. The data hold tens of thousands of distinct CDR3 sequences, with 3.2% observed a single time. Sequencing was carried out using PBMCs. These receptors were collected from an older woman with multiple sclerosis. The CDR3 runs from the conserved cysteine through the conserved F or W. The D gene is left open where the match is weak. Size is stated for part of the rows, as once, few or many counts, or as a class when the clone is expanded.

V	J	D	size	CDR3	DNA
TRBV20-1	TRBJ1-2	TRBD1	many	CSAQDRVEGYGYTF	TGCAGTGCTCAGGACAGGGTAGAGGGCTATGGCTACACCTTC
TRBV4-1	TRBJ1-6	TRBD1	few	CASSQRDRDGSTLNF	TGCGCCAGCAGCCAAAGGGACAGGGATGGTTCAACCCTCAACTTT
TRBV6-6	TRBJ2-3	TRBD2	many	CASTGSGGNTDTQYF	TGTGCCAGCACTGGTAGCGGGGGAAACACAGATACGCAGTATTTT
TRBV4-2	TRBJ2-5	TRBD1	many	CASSQDAQGGQGKTQYF	TGTGCCAGCAGCCAAGACGCCCAGGGAGGACAGGGAAAGACCCAGTACTTC
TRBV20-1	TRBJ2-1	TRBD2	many	CSARTPRSGGASKNEQFF	TGCAGTGCTAGGACACCCAGGAGCGGGGGGGCCAGTAAAAATGAGCAGTTCTTC
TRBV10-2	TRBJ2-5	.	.	CASSFQGLETQYF	TGCGCCAGCAGTTTTCAGGGTTTGGAGACCCAGTACTTC
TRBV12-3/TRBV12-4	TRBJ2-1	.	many	CASSHDIANEQFF	TGTGCCAGCAGCCACGACATAGCCAATGAGCAGTTCTTC
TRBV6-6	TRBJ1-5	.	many	CASRGGRDQPQHF	TGTGCCAGCCGGGGGGGTAGGGATCAGCCCCAGCATTTT
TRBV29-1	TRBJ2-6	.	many	CSVDSSGANVLTF	TGCAGCGTTGATAGTTCTGGGGCCAACGTCCTGACTTTC
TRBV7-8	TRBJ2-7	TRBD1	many	CASSLTGTGAYEQYF	TGTGCCAGCAGCCTCACCGGGACAGGGGCCTACGAGCAGTACTTC
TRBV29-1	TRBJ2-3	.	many	CSVWGGASDTQYF	TGCAGCGTTTGGGGGGGGGCGTCAGATACGCAGTATTTT
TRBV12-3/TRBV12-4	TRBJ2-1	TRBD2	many	CASSLVGLAGGYNEQFF	TGTGCCAGCAGTTTAGTTGGACTAGCGGGGGGTTACAATGAGCAGTTCTTC
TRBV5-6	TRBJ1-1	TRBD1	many	CASSPRQGASEAFF	TGTGCCAGCAGCCCGCGGCAGGGGGCAAGTGAAGCTTTCTTT
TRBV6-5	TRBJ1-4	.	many	CASSSLDTGEKLFF	TGTGCCAGCAGTTCCCTCGACACCGGTGAAAAACTGTTTTTT
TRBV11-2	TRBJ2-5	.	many	CASSRLETQYF	TGTGCCAGCAGCAGACTAGAGACCCAGTACTTC
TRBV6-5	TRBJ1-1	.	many	CASSYPGQPAEAFF	TGTGCCAGCAGTTACCCTGGACAGCCCGCCGAAGCTTTCTTT
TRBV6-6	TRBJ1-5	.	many	CASSYVGARNQPQHF	TGTGCCAGCAGTTACGTCGGGGCCCGAAATCAGCCCCAGCATTTT
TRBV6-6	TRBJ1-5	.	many	CASGTDIYNQPQHF	TGTGCCAGCGGTACAGACATATACAATCAGCCCCAGCATTTT
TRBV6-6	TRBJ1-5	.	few	CASTPEGRGTNQPQHF	TGTGCCAGCACGCCAGAGGGAAGGGGCACCAATCAGCCCCAGCATTTT
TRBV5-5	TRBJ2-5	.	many	CASSLGGKETQYF	TGTGCCAGCAGCTTGGGGGGAAAAGAGACCCAGTACTTC
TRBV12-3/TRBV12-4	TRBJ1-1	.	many	CASSDRRNTEAFF	TGTGCCAGCAGTGACAGGCGGAACACTGAAGCTTTCTTT
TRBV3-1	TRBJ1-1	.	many	CASSRRTEAFF	TGTGCCAGCAGCCGAAGGACTGAAGCTTTCTTT
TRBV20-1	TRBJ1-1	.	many	CSAQHNSNTEAFF	TGCAGTGCTCAACACAATTCGAACACTGAAGCTTTCTTT
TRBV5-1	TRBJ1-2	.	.	CASSLVSGLGGYTF	TGCGCCAGCAGCTTGGTGTCAGGGCTTGGAGGCTACACCTTC
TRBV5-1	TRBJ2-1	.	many	CASSLGAGYNEQFF	TGCGCCAGCAGCTTAGGGGCCGGATACAATGAGCAGTTCTTC
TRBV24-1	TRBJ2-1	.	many	CATSDRGLPSGQFF	TGTGCCACCAGTGACAGGGGCCTCCCCAGTGGGCAGTTCTTC
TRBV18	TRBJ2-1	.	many	CASSFSSYNEQFF	TGTGCCAGCTCCTTTAGCTCCTACAATGAGCAGTTCTTC
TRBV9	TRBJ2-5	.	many	CASSVVGSTETQYF	TGTGCCAGCAGCGTAGTTGGGAGCACGGAGACCCAGTACTTC